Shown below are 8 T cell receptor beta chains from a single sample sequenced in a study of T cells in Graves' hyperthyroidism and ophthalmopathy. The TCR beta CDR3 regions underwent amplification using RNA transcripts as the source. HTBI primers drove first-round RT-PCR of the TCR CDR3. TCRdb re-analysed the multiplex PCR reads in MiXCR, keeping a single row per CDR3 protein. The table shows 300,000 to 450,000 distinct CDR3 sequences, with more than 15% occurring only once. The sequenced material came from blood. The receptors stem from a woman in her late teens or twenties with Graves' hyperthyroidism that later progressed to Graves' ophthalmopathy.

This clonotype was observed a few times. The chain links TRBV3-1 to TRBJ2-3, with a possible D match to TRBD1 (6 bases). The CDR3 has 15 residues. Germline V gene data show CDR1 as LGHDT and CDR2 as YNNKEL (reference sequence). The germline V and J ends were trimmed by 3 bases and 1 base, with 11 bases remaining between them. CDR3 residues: CASSQPGAGTDTQYF. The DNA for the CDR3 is TGTGCCAGCAGCCAGCCAGGGGCCGGCACAGATACGCAGTATTTT.

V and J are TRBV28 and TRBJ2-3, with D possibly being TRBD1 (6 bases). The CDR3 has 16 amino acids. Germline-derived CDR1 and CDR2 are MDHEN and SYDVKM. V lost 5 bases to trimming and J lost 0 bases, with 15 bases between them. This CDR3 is CASSLPPGHSTDTQYF. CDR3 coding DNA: TGTGCCAGCAGTCTTCCACCGGGACACAGCACAGATACGCAGTATTTT.

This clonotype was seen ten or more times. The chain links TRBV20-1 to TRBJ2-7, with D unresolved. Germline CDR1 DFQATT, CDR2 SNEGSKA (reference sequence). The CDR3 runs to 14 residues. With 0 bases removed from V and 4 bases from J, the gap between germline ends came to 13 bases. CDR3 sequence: CSAREFVREYEQYF. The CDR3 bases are TGCAGTGCTAGAGAGTTTGTCAGAGAATACGAGCAGTACTTC.

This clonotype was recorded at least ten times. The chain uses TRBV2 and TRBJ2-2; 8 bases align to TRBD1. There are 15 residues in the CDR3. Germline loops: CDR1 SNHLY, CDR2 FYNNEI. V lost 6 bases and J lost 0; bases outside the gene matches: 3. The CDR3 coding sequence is TGTGCCAGCAGCGCGACAGGGGCGAACACCGGGGAGCTGTTTTTT. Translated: CASSATGANTGELFF.

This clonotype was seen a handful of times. The CDR3 region is CASSLRGAGYNEQFF. CDR3 bases: TGTGCCAGCAGCCTGCGGGGGGCCGGGTACAATGAGCAGTTCTTC. This chain connects TRBV7-8 to TRBJ2-1; 8 bases map to TRBD2. The CDR3 is 15 amino acids. Germline V gives CDR1 SGHVS, CDR2 FQNEAQ. V shed 5 bases, J shed 4 bases, and the junction held 7 bases outside the gene matches.

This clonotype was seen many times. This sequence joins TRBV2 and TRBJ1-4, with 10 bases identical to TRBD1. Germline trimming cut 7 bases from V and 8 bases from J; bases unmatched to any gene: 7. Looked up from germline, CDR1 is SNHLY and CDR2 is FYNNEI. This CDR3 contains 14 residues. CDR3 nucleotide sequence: TGTGCCAGCATGCGGGACAGGGGATGGGAAAAACTGTTTTTT. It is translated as CASMRDRGWEKLFF.

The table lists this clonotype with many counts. This CDR3 reads CSAPDQGDTEAFF. As DNA, the CDR3 is TGCAGTGCCCCCGATCAGGGCGACACTGAAGCTTTCTTT. The gene calls are TRBV20-1 and TRBJ1-1; D is perhaps TRBD1 (5 bases). There are 13 residues in the CDR3. V lost 6 bases, J lost 3 bases, and 14 bases lay in between. Germline V CDR1 and CDR2: DFQATT, SNEGSKA (reference sequence).

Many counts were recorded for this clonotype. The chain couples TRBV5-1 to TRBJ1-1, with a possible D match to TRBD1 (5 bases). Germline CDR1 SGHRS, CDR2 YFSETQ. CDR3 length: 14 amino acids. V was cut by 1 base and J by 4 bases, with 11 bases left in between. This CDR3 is CASSLWQGGTEAFF. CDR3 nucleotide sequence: TGCGCCAGCAGCTTGTGGCAGGGAGGCACTGAAGCTTTCTTT.